The 31 T cell receptor beta chains below were found in one sample sequenced in a study of cytomegalovirus exposure and HLA in healthy donors. The PCR contained 60 Vbeta and 13 Jbeta primers. Generated by immunoSEQ multiplex PCR, the TCRdb table keeps only in-frame clones and is missing some. The sample contains about 120,000 clones, about 80% of which appear only once. The specimen sequenced was PBMCs. These receptors came from a man aged 30-40 years in good health and CMV-seropositive.

This clone was seen more than once but under ten times. The chain has TRBV19 and TRBJ2-3; weak D call: TRBD1 (5 bases). Deletions cut 4 bases from V and 1 base from J, with 18 bases between. The CDR3 has 17 amino acids. Germline V CDR1 and CDR2: LNHDA, SQIVND (reference sequence). Here the CDR3 reads CASSTGRASLGTDTQYF. Here the CDR3 DNA reads TGTGCCAGTAGTACCGGCAGGGCCTCCCTTGGCACAGATACGCAGTATTTT. The full variable domain, completed using reference TRBV19 and TRBJ2-3, is DGGITQSPKYLFRKEGQNVTLSCEQNLNHDAMYWYRQDPGQGLRLIYYSQIVNDFQKGDIAEGYSVSREKKESFPLTVTSAQKNPTAFYLCASSTGRASLGTDTQYFGPGTRLTVL.

The gene calls are TRBV30 and TRBJ1-4; D gene unclear. Germline-derived CDR1 and CDR2 are GTSNPN and SVGIG (reference sequence). The length of the CDR3 is 15 residues. V was pared by 0 bases and J by 4 bases, with 12 bases between. The chain's CDR3 is CAWSVQLVGNEKLFF. As DNA, the CDR3 is TGTGCCTGGAGTGTACAGTTAGTCGGTAATGAAAAACTGTTTTTT.

V and J are TRBV21-1 and TRBJ2-7; TRBD2, as called in the table, went unchecked against the DNA. TRBV21-1 is noted as a pseudogene. The CDR3 sequence is 16 residues long. The DNA for the CDR3 is TGTGCCAGCAGCAAACGGCGGAGTGTCGGAACCTACGAGCAGTACTTC. The encoded protein is CASSKRRSVGTYEQYF.

Points on this clone: An end of the junction does not agree with germline; a read error may underlie this. Other nucleotide sequences in the sample specify the same CDR3. The rearrangement uses TRBV7-7 and TRBJ1-1; D is possibly TRBD1 (5 bases). From germline, CDR1 is SSHAT and CDR2 FNYEAQ (reference sequence). The CDR3 is 13 residues long. CDR3 in DNA: TGTGCTAGCAGCTCACAGGTGAACACTGAAGCTTTCTTT. This gives the protein CASSSQVNTEAFF.

The V call is TRBV6-6, the J call TRBJ2-7, with 9 bases lining up with TRBD1. After removal of 6 bases from V and 6 bases from J, the junction contained 3 bases not matched to a gene. CDR3 length: 12 residues. The germline gives CDR1 MNHNY, CDR2 SVGAGI (reference sequence). As DNA, the CDR3 is TGTGCCAGCAGACGACAGGGGGGCGAGCAGTACTTC. Protein: CASRRQGGEQYF.

V usage is TRBV21-1 and J usage is TRBJ2-7; TRBD2, the table's D call, was not compared with the DNA. TRBV21-1 has pseudogene status. The CDR3 has 14 residues. The CDR3 reads CASSKYYPAYEQYF. CDR3 coding DNA: TGTGCCAGCAGCAAATACTATCCGGCCTACGAGCAGTACTTC.

The chain links TRBV5-4 to TRBJ2-3; TRBD2 is a possible D gene (6 bases). Trimming shortened V by 2 bases and J by 0 bases, and 10 bases separated the two germline ends. Germline V gene sequence: CDR1 SGHNT, CDR2 YYREEE (reference sequence). The CDR3 extends over 15 amino acids. The CDR3 loop reads CASSLSGTSTDTQYF. CDR3 nucleotide sequence: TGTGCCAGCAGCTTATCCGGGACTAGCACAGATACGCAGTATTTT.

The V call is TRBV5-4, the J call TRBJ2-3; 9 bases line up with TRBD2. Germline V CDR1 and CDR2: SGHNT, YYREEE (reference sequence). This CDR3 has 15 amino acids. The J segment lost 1 base and the V segment lost 4 bases, leaving 4 bases of the junction unmatched. The CDR3: CASSLRTSGTDTQYF. In DNA form, the CDR3 reads TGTGCCAGCAGCCTTCGGACTAGCGGCACAGATACGCAGTATTTT.

V is TRBV9 and J is TRBJ1-4, with 9 bases matching TRBD1. Trimming took 4 bases from V and 5 from J; bases not matched to a gene: 3. CDR1 is SGDLS and CDR2 is YYNGEE in the germline V gene. The CDR3 has 14 amino acids. CDR3 in DNA: TGTGCCAGCAGCCGGGGACAGGGAAATGAAAAACTGTTTTTT. It translates to CASSRGQGNEKLFF.

This chain connects TRBV4-3 to TRBJ1-1; 9 bases are a match to TRBD1. This CDR3 is built from 20 residues. V shed 1 base and J 4 bases; nucleotides not matched to a gene: 19. Germline CDR1 and CDR2: LGHNA and YSLEER. The CDR3 protein is CASSQVVFNVGTGGGTEAFF. The DNA of the CDR3 is TGCGCCAGCAGCCAAGTTGTGTTCAATGTTGGAACAGGGGGCGGCACTGAAGCTTTCTTT.

The gene calls are TRBV5-4 and TRBJ2-7, with 7 bases lining up with TRBD2. With V trimmed by 4 bases and J by 5 bases, 12 bases remained unmatched. CDR3 length: 15 amino acids. Germline V gene data show CDR1 as SGHNT and CDR2 as YYREEE (reference sequence). CDR3 protein: CASSPASGRGDEQYF. Here the CDR3 DNA reads TGTGCCAGCAGCCCGGCATCGGGACGGGGGGACGAGCAGTACTTC. Variable domain in full (rest from reference TRBV5-4 and TRBJ2-7): ETGVTQSPTHLIKTRGQQVTLRCSSQSGHNTVSWYQQALGQGPQFIFQYYREEENGRGNFPPRFSGLQFPNYSSELNVNALELDDSALYLCASSPASGRGDEQYFGPGTRLTVT.

This clone has only one observation. This sequence joins TRBV27 and TRBJ2-5; D is perhaps TRBD2 (7 bases). The J call is in doubt because the DNA end fits TRBJ2-7 better. This CDR3 has 16 residues. CDR1 is MNHEY and CDR2 is SMNVEV in the germline V gene (reference sequence). The CDR3 protein is CASSTLGGGGLREQYF. The CDR3 nucleotides read TGTGCCAGCAGTACTCTCGGTGGGGGGGGCCTACGCGAGCAGTACTTC.

This CDR3 reads CASSPLGAAGLYNEQFF. In DNA, the CDR3 is TGTGCCAGCAGCCCTTTAGGGGCAGCGGGACTCTACAATGAGCAGTTCTTC. The chain employs TRBV7-2 and TRBJ2-1; TRBD2 matches at 7 bases. This CDR3 spans 17 amino acids. CDR1 and CDR2 (germline): SGHTA, FQGNSA. The junction had 13 bases not matched to a gene; V was cut back by 5 bases and J by 3 bases.

This sequence joins TRBV7-3 and TRBJ2-1; 7 nucleotides agree with TRBD2. Germline V gene data show CDR1 as SGHTA and CDR2 as FQGTGA. J was trimmed by 6 bases and V by 6 bases; bases with no gene match: 5. There are 13 residues in the CDR3. CDR3 in DNA: TGTGCCAGCAGTCGGACTAGTGGCAATGAGCAGTTCTTC. Translation gives CASSRTSGNEQFF.

For this clone: The junction departs from the called germline gene at one end, perhaps through a read error. The chain recombines TRBV7-7 with TRBJ2-1, with D possibly being TRBD2 (7 bases). This CDR3 has 16 amino acids. CDR1 is SSHAT and CDR2 is FNYEAQ in the germline V gene (reference sequence). The CDR3 nucleotides read TGTGCTAGCAGCTTAGGGGGAGGGGGGCCCTACAATGAGCAGTTCTTC. Its translation: CASSLGGGGPYNEQFF.

The rearrangement uses TRBV5-4 and TRBJ2-2; TRBD2 matches 7 bases. The CDR3 spans 15 residues. Germline assignment: CDR1 SGHNT and CDR2 YYREEE (reference sequence). J gave up 5 bases and V 3 bases, and 7 bases lay outside the gene matches. The CDR3 region is CASSWSGAQTGELFF. Written as DNA, the CDR3 is TGTGCCAGCAGCTGGAGCGGGGCCCAGACCGGGGAGCTGTTTTTT.

The rearrangement joins TRBV2 to TRBJ2-7; no clear D. V was pared by 6 bases and J by 2 bases, with 8 bases between. The CDR3 is made up of 12 amino acids. The V gene's germline CDR1 is SNHLY and CDR2 FYNNEI. CDR3: CASRTQTYEQYF. The CDR3 DNA sequence: TGTGCCAGCAGAACACAGACCTACGAGCAGTACTTC.

The table lists this clone with a count of one. V gene TRBV21-1 combines with J gene TRBJ2-7; the table names TRBD2, a call not compared with the DNA. TRBV21-1 is listed as a pseudogene. The CDR3 sequence is 14 residues long. The CDR3 DNA is TGTGCCAGCTTCATCGGGAGGAGCTCCTACGAGCAGTACTTC. Its translation is CASFIGRSSYEQYF.

CDR3 in DNA: TGTGCCATCAGTGCGCCGGGACAGAGCTCCTACGAGCAGTACTTC. Residues: CAISAPGQSSYEQYF. J is TRBJ2-7 and V is TRBV10-3; 7 nucleotides align to TRBD1. The germline V gene encodes CDR1 ENHRY and CDR2 SYGVKD. After removal of 4 bases from V and 0 bases from J, the junction contained 6 bases not matched to a gene. CDR3 length equals 15 residues.

The J gene is TRBJ2-1, the V gene TRBV6-6, with D maybe TRBD2 (6 bases). Germline CDR1 is MNHNY and CDR2 is SVGAGI (reference sequence). V shed 7 bases and J shed 10 bases, with 20 bases lying between them. This CDR3 comprises 14 residues. The CDR3 DNA is TGTGCCAGCATTGAGAGGGGCCGGGCGGGGGAGCAGTTCTTC. Its protein product is CASIERGRAGEQFF.

This chain links TRBV19 with TRBJ2-1, with a tentative D call TRBD2 (7 bases). This CDR3 comprises 11 residues. V was cut by 10 bases and J by 7 bases, with 11 bases left in between. Germline CDR1 is LNHDA and CDR2 is SQIVND (reference sequence). The DNA for the CDR3 is TGTGCCATCGGGGGGCAGAATGAGCAGTTCTTC. The encoded protein is CAIGGQNEQFF.

The chain links TRBV5-4 to TRBJ2-1; 11 bases line up with TRBD2. V was pared by 5 bases and J by 9 bases, with 7 bases of the junction left unmatched. This CDR3 spans 14 amino acids. Germline CDR1 SGHNT, CDR2 YYREEE (reference sequence). The CDR3 DNA is TGTGCCAGCAGTCTGAATAGCGGGGGGGGTGAGCAGTTCTTC. Amino acids: CASSLNSGGGEQFF.

The genes are TRBV27 and TRBJ1-4; the D gene is possibly TRBD1 (6 bases). Germline V CDR1 and CDR2: MNHEY, SMNVEV (reference sequence). CDR3 size: 16 residues. The V and J ends lost 2 bases and 3 bases respectively, with 13 bases between them. For the CDR3, the DNA is TGTGCCAGCAGTTTAACTCCAGGGACACCTAATGAAAAACTGTTTTTT. It specifies CASSLTPGTPNEKLFF.

The rearrangement joins TRBV4-3 to TRBJ2-2; D is perhaps TRBD2 (5 bases). The CDR3 sequence is 15 residues long. The germline V gene encodes CDR1 LGHNA and CDR2 YSLEER. V was clipped by 6 bases and J by 2 bases, with 13 bases between them. The CDR3 region has the DNA TGCGCCAGCAGTGCGGAGGTCCTTAACACCGGGGAGCTGTTTTTT. It translates to CASSAEVLNTGELFF.

This clone has a single count. The DNA for the CDR3 is TGCGCCAGCAGCCAAGACAGGGGGCTCTATGGCTACACCTTC. Translated, it gives CASSQDRGLYGYTF. The rearrangement uses TRBV4-1 and TRBJ1-2; 8 bases line up with TRBD1. The CDR3 runs 14 residues. Per germline, CDR1 MGHRA and CDR2 YSYEKL. Germline trimming cut 0 bases from V and 4 bases from J; bases unmatched to any gene: 1.

The gene calls are TRBV2 and TRBJ1-2; D possibly corresponds to TRBD1 (5 bases). The germline V gene has CDR1 SNHLY and CDR2 FYNNEI. Trimming removed 9 bases at V and 6 bases at J, with 14 bases between. CDR3 length: 12 residues. CDR3 region: CARRQSAHGYTF. The CDR3, as DNA: TGTGCCAGGAGACAGTCAGCACATGGCTACACCTTC.

The chain is built from TRBV7-9 and TRBJ2-7; tentative D call: TRBD2 (5 bases). V was trimmed by 5 bases and J by 5 bases, leaving 22 bases between them. This CDR3 is 16 amino acids long. CDR1 and CDR2 (germline): SEHNR, FQNEAQ (reference sequence). CDR3 loop: CASSLTLLGAGDEQYF. As DNA, the CDR3 is TGTGCCAGCAGCCTCACCCTTCTAGGTGCCGGGGACGAGCAGTACTTC.

The chain carries TRBV28 and TRBJ1-1; D is possibly TRBD1 (6 bases). Trimming left V 6 bases short and J 1 base short, with 9 bases between. The CDR3 totals 13 residues. Germline assignment: CDR1 MDHEN and CDR2 SYDVKM. Here the CDR3 reads CASSLDRNTEAFF. CDR3 DNA: TGTGCCAGCAGCCTGGACAGGAACACTGAAGCTTTCTTT.

The rearrangement links TRBV7-9 to TRBJ2-7; TRBD1 agrees at 9 bases. The V and J ends lost 5 bases and 4 bases, in that order; junction bases with no gene match: 6. Germline loops: CDR1 SEHNR, CDR2 FQNEAQ (reference sequence). This CDR3 comprises 14 residues. DNA for the CDR3: TGTGCCAGCAGCATACCGGACAGGGGATACGAGCAGTACTTC. It codes for CASSIPDRGYEQYF.

The J gene is TRBJ2-7, the V gene TRBV7-2, with a tentative D call TRBD1 (6 bases). The CDR3 has 11 amino acids. V dropped 3 bases and J dropped 6 bases, with 6 bases sitting between them. Germline CDR1 is SGHTA and CDR2 is FQGNSA. Here the CDR3 DNA reads TGTGCCAGCAGCTTCAGGGGCGAGCAGTACTTC. It is translated as CASSFRGEQYF.

This clone was counted a few times. V gene TRBV5-6 combines with J gene TRBJ1-4; D is perhaps TRBD1 (6 bases). The CDR3 extends over 12 amino acids. The germline CDR1 and CDR2 sequences are SGHDT and YYEEEE. V was shortened by 4 bases and J by 9 bases, with 10 bases between the two germline ends. The CDR3 DNA sequence: TGTGCCAGCAGCCGGGGGGCTCAAAAACTGTTTTTT. It translates to CASSRGAQKLFF.